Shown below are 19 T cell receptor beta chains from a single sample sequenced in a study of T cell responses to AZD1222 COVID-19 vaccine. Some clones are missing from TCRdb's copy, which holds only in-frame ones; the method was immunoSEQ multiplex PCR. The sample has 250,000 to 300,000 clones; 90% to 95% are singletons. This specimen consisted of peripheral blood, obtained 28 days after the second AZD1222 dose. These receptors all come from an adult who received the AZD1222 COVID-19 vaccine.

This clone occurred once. The CDR3 bases are TGTGCCAGCAGCTTCGGGACAGGGAATAACTATGGCTACACCTTC. It is translated as CASSFGTGNNYGYTF. The chain combines TRBV7-8 with TRBJ1-2, with 9 bases aligning to TRBD1. Germline V lookup: CDR1 SGHVS, CDR2 FQNEAQ. The V gene end was trimmed by 3 bases and the J gene end by 1 base; junction bases not matched to a gene: 3. The CDR3 runs to 15 residues.

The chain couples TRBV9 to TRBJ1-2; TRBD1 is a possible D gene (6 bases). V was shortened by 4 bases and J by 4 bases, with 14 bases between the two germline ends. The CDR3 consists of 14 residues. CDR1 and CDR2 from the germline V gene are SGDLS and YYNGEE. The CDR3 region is CASSSGQSAYGYTF. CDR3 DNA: TGTGCCAGCAGCTCCGGACAGTCGGCCTATGGCTACACCTTC.

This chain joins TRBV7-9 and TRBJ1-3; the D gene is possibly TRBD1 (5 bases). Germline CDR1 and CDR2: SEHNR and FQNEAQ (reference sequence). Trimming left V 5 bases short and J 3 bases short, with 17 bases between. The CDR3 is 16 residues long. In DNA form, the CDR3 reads TGTGCCAGCAGCCTCCCCGCGGGGGAGGTTGGAAACACCATATATTTT. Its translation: CASSLPAGEVGNTIYF.

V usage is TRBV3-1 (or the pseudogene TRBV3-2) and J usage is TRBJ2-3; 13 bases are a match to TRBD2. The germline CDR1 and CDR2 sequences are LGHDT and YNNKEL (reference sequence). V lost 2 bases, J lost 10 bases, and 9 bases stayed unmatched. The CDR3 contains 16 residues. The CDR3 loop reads CASSQYRLAGGGAQYF. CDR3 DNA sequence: TGTGCCAGCAGCCAATATAGACTAGCGGGAGGCGGTGCGCAGTATTTT.

CDR3 sequence (DNA): TGTGCCATCAGTCCGGACGAACACTATGGCTACACCTTC. Protein: CAISPDEHYGYTF. The V gene is TRBV10-3, the J gene TRBJ1-2; no clear D gene. Looked up from germline, CDR1 is ENHRY and CDR2 is SYGVKD. This CDR3 region has 13 residues. The V gene lost 5 bases and the J gene lost 3 bases, with 10 bases spanning the gap.

CDR3 sequence: CASMADLGGEQYF. In nucleotides, the CDR3 is TGTGCCAGCATGGCCGATCTGGGGGGCGAGCAGTACTTC. The V call is TRBV2, the J call TRBJ2-7; D may be TRBD2 (6 bases). Between the trimmed V and J ends, which lost 7 bases and 6 bases, there was a span of 16 bases. Germline values: CDR1 SNHLY, CDR2 FYNNEI. CDR3 length: 13 residues.

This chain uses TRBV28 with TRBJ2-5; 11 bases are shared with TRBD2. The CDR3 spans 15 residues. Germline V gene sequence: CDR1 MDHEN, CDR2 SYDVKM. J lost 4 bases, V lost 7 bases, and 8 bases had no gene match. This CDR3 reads CASNDSGGAVETQYF. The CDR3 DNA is TGTGCCAGCAATGATAGCGGGGGGGCCGTAGAGACCCAGTACTTC.

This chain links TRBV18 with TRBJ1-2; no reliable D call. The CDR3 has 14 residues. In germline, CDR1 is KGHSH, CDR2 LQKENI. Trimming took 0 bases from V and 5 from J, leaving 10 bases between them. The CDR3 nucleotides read TGTGCCAGCTCACCACCGGCAGCCATTTATGGCTACACCTTC. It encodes CASSPPAAIYGYTF.

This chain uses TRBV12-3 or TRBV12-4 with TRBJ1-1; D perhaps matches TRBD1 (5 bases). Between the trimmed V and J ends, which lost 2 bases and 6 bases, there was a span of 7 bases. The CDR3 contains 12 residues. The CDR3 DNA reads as TGTGCCAGCAGTTTACGGGGCCCTGAAGCTTTCTTT. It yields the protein CASSLRGPEAFF.

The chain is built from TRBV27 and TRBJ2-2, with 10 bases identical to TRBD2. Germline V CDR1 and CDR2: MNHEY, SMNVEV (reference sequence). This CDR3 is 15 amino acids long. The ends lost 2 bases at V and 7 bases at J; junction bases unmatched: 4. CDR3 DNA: TGTGCCAGCAGTTTACAAGCGGGAGGGATCGGGGAGCTGTTTTTT. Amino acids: CASSLQAGGIGELFF.

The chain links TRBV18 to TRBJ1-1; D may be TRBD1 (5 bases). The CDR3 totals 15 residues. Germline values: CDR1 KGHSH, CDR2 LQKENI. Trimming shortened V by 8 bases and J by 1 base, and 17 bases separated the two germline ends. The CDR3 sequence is CASTLGQTGNTEAFF. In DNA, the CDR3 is TGTGCCAGCACCTTAGGACAAACCGGGAACACTGAAGCTTTCTTT.

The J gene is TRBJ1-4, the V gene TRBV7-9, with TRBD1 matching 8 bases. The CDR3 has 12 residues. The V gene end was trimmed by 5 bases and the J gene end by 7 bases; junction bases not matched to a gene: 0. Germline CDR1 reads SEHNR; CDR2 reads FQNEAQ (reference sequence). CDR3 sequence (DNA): TGTGCCAGCAGCGGACAGGGTGAAAAACTGTTTTTT. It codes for CASSGQGEKLFF.

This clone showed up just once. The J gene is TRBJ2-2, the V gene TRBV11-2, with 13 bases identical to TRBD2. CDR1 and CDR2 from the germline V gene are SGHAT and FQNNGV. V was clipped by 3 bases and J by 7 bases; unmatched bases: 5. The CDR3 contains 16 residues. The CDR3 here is CASSFGLAGVGGELFF. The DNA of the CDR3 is TGTGCCAGCAGCTTTGGACTAGCGGGAGTGGGCGGGGAGCTGTTTTTT.

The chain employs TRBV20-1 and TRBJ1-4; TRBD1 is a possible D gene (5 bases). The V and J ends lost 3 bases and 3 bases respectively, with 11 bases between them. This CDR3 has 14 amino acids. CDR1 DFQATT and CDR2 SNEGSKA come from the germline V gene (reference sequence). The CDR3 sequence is CSASLRDPNEKLFF. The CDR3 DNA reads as TGCAGTGCTAGTCTCAGGGACCCTAATGAAAAACTGTTTTTT.

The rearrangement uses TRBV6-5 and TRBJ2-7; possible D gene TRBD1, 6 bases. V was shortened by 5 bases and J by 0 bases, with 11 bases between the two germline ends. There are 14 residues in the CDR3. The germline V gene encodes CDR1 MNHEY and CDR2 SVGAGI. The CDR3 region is CASSPDRSSYEQYF. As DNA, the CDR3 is TGTGCCAGCAGTCCGGACAGAAGCTCCTACGAGCAGTACTTC.

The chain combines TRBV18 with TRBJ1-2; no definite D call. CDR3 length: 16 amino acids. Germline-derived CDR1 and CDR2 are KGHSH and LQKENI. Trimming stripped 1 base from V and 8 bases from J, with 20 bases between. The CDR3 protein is CASSPQEQSSISGYTF. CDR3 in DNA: TGTGCCAGCTCACCACAGGAACAGTCGTCTATCAGCGGCTACACCTTC.

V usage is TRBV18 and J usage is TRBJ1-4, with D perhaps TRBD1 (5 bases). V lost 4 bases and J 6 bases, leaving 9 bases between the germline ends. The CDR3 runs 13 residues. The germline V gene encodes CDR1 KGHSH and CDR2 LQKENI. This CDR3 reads CASSQGVDEKLFF. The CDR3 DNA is TGTGCCAGCTCACAAGGGGTTGATGAAAAACTGTTTTTT.

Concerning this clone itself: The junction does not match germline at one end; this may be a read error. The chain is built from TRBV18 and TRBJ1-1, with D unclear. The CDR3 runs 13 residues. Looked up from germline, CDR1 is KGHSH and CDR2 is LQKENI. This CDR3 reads CASSPEGTLEVFF. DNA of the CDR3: TGTGCCAGCTCCCCAGAGGGAACACTCGAAGTTTTCTTT.

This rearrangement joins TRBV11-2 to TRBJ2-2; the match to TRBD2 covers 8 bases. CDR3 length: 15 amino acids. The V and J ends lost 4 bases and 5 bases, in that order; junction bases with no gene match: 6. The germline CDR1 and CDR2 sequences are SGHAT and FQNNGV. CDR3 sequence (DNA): TGTGCCAGCAGCTCCCTCGGCGGGAGGACCGGGGAGCTGTTTTTT. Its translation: CASSSLGGRTGELFF.